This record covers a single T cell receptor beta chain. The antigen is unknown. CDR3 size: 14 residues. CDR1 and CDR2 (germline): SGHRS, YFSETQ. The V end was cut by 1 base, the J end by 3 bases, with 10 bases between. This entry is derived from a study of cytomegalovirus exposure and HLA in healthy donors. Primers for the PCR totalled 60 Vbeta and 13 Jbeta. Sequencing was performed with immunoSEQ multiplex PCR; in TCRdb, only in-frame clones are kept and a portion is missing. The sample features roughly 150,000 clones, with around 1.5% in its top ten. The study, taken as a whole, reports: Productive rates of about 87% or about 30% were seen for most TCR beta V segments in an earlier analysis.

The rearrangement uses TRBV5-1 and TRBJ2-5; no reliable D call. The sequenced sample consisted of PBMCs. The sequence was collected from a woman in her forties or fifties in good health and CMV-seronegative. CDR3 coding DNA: TGCGCCAGCAGCTTGCAGGCCGTAGAAGAGACCCAGTACTTC. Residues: CASSLQAVEETQYF.